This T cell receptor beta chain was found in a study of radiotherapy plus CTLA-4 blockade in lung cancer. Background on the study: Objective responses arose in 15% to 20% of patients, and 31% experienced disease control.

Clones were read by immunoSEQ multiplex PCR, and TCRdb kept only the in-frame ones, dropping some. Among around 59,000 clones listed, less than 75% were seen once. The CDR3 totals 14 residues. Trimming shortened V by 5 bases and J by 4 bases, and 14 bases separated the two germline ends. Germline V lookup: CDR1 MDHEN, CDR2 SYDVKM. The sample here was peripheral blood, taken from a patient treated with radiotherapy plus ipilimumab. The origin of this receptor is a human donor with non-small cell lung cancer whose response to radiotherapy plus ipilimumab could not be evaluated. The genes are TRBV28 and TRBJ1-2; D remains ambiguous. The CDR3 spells CASSIITRGYGYTF. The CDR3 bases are TGTGCCAGCAGTATTATAACCCGCGGCTATGGCTACACCTTC.